This TCR beta chain appears in the sequencing data of a study of T cell responses to AZD1222 COVID-19 vaccine. The study's findings and limits: Distributed over spike, vaccine-associated CD4 TCRs predominated at 160-218 and 743-854. Females outnumbered males among donors, who were mostly white British; clonal diversity was possibly underestimated. Samples come after the peak T cell response, not at day 14.

Per the germline V gene, CDR1 is LNHDA and CDR2 is SQIVND (reference sequence). The CDR3 contains 16 residues. V dropped 3 bases and J dropped 2; count of bases not matched to a gene: 7. The data were produced by immunoSEQ multiplex PCR, yet TCRdb's version contains in-frame clones alone and is incomplete. The sample contains some 180,000 clones, approximately 91% of which appear only once. Turning to this clone: Its antigen is as yet unknown.

The genes are TRBV19 and TRBJ1-5; TRBD1 agrees at 7 bases. The TCR comes from an adult who received the AZD1222 COVID-19 vaccine. The specimen was peripheral blood, collected 28 days after the second AZD1222 dose. The CDR3 reads CASSIDRAIGNQPQHF. The DNA of the CDR3 is TGTGCCAGTAGTATTGACAGGGCGATTGGCAATCAGCCCCAGCATTTT.